This TCR beta chain was documented in a study of blood T cell repertoires in COVID-19. Study-level information: Specimens from acute and convalescent COVID-19 originated in the United States, Italy and Spain.

Original processing notes: How many nucleated cells were present was estimated from reference gene primer amplification. Clones were read by immunoSEQ multiplex PCR, and TCRdb kept only the in-frame ones, dropping some. Clone size and V and J calls were adopted from that table, with D and trimming inferred from the DNA. This sample carries roughly 14,000 clones, less than 80% of them seen once, and the ten largest clones take roughly a tenth. The V gene end was trimmed by 5 bases and the J gene end by 2 bases; junction bases not matched to a gene: 7. The germline V gene has CDR1 SGHTA and CDR2 FQGNSA. The CDR3 covers 17 residues.

This receptor was obtained from a man in his 70s with acute or convalescent COVID-19. The V and J genes are TRBV7-2 and TRBJ1-5, with 12 bases aligning to TRBD1. The sequenced sample consisted of peripheral blood. CDR3 coding DNA: TGTGCCAGCAGCAGCACCGGGACAGGGGGCGGCAATCAGCCCCAGCATTTT. It codes for CASSSTGTGGGNQPQHF.